This T cell receptor beta chain was sequenced in a study of shared clonotypes between healthy human individuals. This CDR3 comprises 16 residues. J gave up 2 bases and V 6 bases, and 6 bases lay outside the gene matches. Germline V CDR1 and CDR2: SNHLY, FYNNEI. The run depth of the assay was deep. Method: immunoSEQ multiplex PCR; TCRdb's copy keeps in-frame clones and lacks some. The sample has around 480,000 clones; roughly 85% are singletons. Around 90 million PBMCs per unsorted sample were used for genomic DNA. This sequence was found in a woman aged 40 to 55 in good health. Some clones in this sample may be carry-over from other donors' samples. The rearrangement links TRBV2 to TRBJ2-1, with 11 bases lining up with TRBD2. Sample: PBMCs. The CDR3 DNA is TGTGCCAGCAGGGTGGGGACTAGCGGAACCTACAATGAGCAGTTCTTC. Its translation: CASRVGTSGTYNEQFF.